This is a list of T cell receptor beta chains from one sample in a study of blood T cells in healthy people across ages. One entry per CDR3 protein results from TCRdb running MiXCR on the 5' RACE reads. The table lists just over 800,000 distinct CDR3 sequences, around 68% of them singletons. Material for sequencing was blood. The receptors derive from a man younger than 45 in good health. The CDR3 runs from the conserved cysteine through the conserved F or W. D genes are given only for firm matches. Clone size is given for some rows only: seen once, a few or many times, or a class if the clone is expanded.

abundance: -
d_gene: -
j_gene: TRBJ2-7
v_gene: TRBV4-1
CDR3nt: TGCGCCAGCAGCCAAGGGCGGGGAACCGAGCAGTACTTC
CDR3aa: CASSQGRGTEQYF

abundance: -
d_gene: TRBD1
j_gene: TRBJ2-7
v_gene: TRBV20-1
CDR3nt: TGCAGTGCTAGCGGGACAGGGAGTGCCGAGCAGTACTTC
CDR3aa: CSASGTGSAEQYF

abundance: -
d_gene: -
j_gene: TRBJ2-3
v_gene: TRBV6-5
CDR3nt: TGTGCCAGCAGTGACTCCGCCCAATGGGGTCTGTATTTT
CDR3aa: CASSDSAQWGLYF

abundance: -
d_gene: -
j_gene: TRBJ2-7
v_gene: TRBV7-9
CDR3nt: TGTGCCGGCAGCTTAGTAGGGGGAGCCTTAGACGAGCAGTACTTC
CDR3aa: CAGSLVGGALDEQYF

abundance: -
d_gene: TRBD1
j_gene: TRBJ2-7
v_gene: TRBV6-1
CDR3nt: TGTGCCAGCAGTGCCGGTCCGGGACAGTCTCCTTGGGAGCAGTACTTC
CDR3aa: CASSAGPGQSPWEQYF

abundance: -
d_gene: -
j_gene: TRBJ2-7
v_gene: TRBV7-3
CDR3nt: TGTGCCAGCAGCTTAGACCACCGACAGAGCTACGAGCAGTACTTC
CDR3aa: CASSLDHRQSYEQYF

abundance: -
d_gene: TRBD1
j_gene: TRBJ2-3
v_gene: TRBV2
CDR3nt: TGTGCCAGCAGTACAGAGGACAGGGGCACAGATACGCAGTATTTT
CDR3aa: CASSTEDRGTDTQYF

abundance: -
d_gene: TRBD1
j_gene: TRBJ2-3
v_gene: TRBV20-1
CDR3nt: TGCAGTGCCTCTAGGGGGGGGACAGGGACAGATACGCAGTATTTT
CDR3aa: CSASRGGTGTDTQYF

abundance: -
d_gene: TRBD1
j_gene: TRBJ2-1
v_gene: TRBV9
CDR3nt: TGTGCCAGCAGTGGCTCCCAGGGGGACAATGAGCAGTTCTTC
CDR3aa: CASSGSQGDNEQFF

abundance: many
d_gene: TRBD1
j_gene: TRBJ1-2
v_gene: TRBV9
CDR3nt: TGTGCCAGCACCCCAATATTGACAGGGGACGGCTACACCTTC
CDR3aa: CASTPILTGDGYTF

abundance: few
d_gene: -
j_gene: TRBJ1-2
v_gene: TRBV6-2/TRBV6-3
CDR3nt: TGTGCCAGCAGTTACTCGGTGGGGAACTATGGCTACACCTTC
CDR3aa: CASSYSVGNYGYTF

abundance: -
d_gene: TRBD2
j_gene: TRBJ2-7
v_gene: TRBV28
CDR3nt: TGTGCCAGCAACGAAGCGGGGGGCTCCTACGAGCAGTACTTC
CDR3aa: CASNEAGGSYEQYF

abundance: -
d_gene: -
j_gene: TRBJ2-7
v_gene: TRBV6-5
CDR3nt: TGTGCCAGCAGTTACTCAGCAGGCCTAAGCGAGCAGTACTTC
CDR3aa: CASSYSAGLSEQYF

abundance: -
d_gene: -
j_gene: TRBJ1-2
v_gene: TRBV4-3
CDR3nt: TGCGCCAGCAGCCAAGGGGACGGCGGGCGCTACACCTTC
CDR3aa: CASSQGDGGRYTF

abundance: -
d_gene: TRBD1
j_gene: TRBJ2-1
v_gene: TRBV7-9
CDR3nt: TGTGCCAGCAGCTATCGGACAGGGGAAGGTTACAATGAGCAGTTCTTC
CDR3aa: CASSYRTGEGYNEQFF

abundance: few
d_gene: -
j_gene: TRBJ2-7
v_gene: TRBV6-6
CDR3nt: TGTGCCAGCAGTTACGTAGGCGGCTACGAGCAGTACTTC
CDR3aa: CASSYVGGYEQYF

abundance: -
d_gene: TRBD1
j_gene: TRBJ2-3
v_gene: TRBV27
CDR3nt: TGTGCCAGCAGTAGATGGACAGGGGGCCTCGATACGCAGTATTTT
CDR3aa: CASSRWTGGLDTQYF

abundance: -
d_gene: -
j_gene: TRBJ2-3
v_gene: TRBV5-1
CDR3nt: TGCGCCAGCAGTCACTACCAACGTCTAGTAGATACGCAGTATTTT
CDR3aa: CASSHYQRLVDTQYF

abundance: once
d_gene: -
j_gene: TRBJ2-3
v_gene: TRBV4-1
CDR3nt: TGCGCCAGCAGCCCACCCAAGGAGACAGCGGCAGATACGCAGTATTTT
CDR3aa: CASSPPKETAADTQYF

abundance: -
d_gene: TRBD2
j_gene: TRBJ2-1
v_gene: TRBV5-1
CDR3nt: TGCGCCAGCAGCCTCTTAGCGGGCCAAGGGAATGAGCAGTTCTTC
CDR3aa: CASSLLAGQGNEQFF

abundance: -
d_gene: TRBD1
j_gene: TRBJ1-2
v_gene: TRBV2
CDR3nt: TGTGCCAGCAGTGAGACAGGGGGCAACTATGGCTACACCTTC
CDR3aa: CASSETGGNYGYTF

abundance: -
d_gene: -
j_gene: TRBJ2-3
v_gene: TRBV28
CDR3nt: TGTGCCAGCTCCACGACCTCCACAGATACGCAGTATTTT
CDR3aa: CASSTTSTDTQYF

abundance: -
d_gene: -
j_gene: TRBJ2-6
v_gene: TRBV20-1
CDR3nt: TGCAGTGCTAGGCAGGGAGCTAGCTCTGGGGCCAACGTCCTGACTTTC
CDR3aa: CSARQGASSGANVLTF

abundance: -
d_gene: -
j_gene: TRBJ2-7
v_gene: TRBV28
CDR3nt: TGTGCCAGCAGTAAGTTCGCCCTCGGGGGACGCGCCTCCTACGAGCAGTACTTC
CDR3aa: CASSKFALGGRASYEQYF

abundance: -
d_gene: TRBD1
j_gene: TRBJ1-6
v_gene: TRBV7-2
CDR3nt: TGTGCCAGCAGCTTAGTAGGGACAGGGGTTAATAATTCACCCCTCCACTTT
CDR3aa: CASSLVGTGVNNSPLHF

abundance: -
d_gene: -
j_gene: TRBJ2-1
v_gene: TRBV4-1
CDR3nt: TGCGCCAGCAGCCAAGTCAGGGAGTTTAATGAGCAGTTCTTC
CDR3aa: CASSQVREFNEQFF

abundance: -
d_gene: -
j_gene: TRBJ2-3
v_gene: TRBV7-2
CDR3nt: TGTGCCAGCAGCCCGCTCGAGAGCACAGATACGCAGTATTTT
CDR3aa: CASSPLESTDTQYF

abundance: -
d_gene: TRBD1
j_gene: TRBJ2-1
v_gene: TRBV6-9
CDR3nt: TGTGCCAGCAGGCCTAACGCACCGGGACAGGGGCGTCGTGAGCAGTTCTTC
CDR3aa: CASRPNAPGQGRREQFF

abundance: few
d_gene: TRBD1
j_gene: TRBJ1-2
v_gene: TRBV20-1
CDR3nt: TGCAGTGCTAGAGATCGTCAGGGGGCTAACTATGGCTACACCTTC
CDR3aa: CSARDRQGANYGYTF

abundance: -
d_gene: -
j_gene: TRBJ1-2
v_gene: TRBV7-2
CDR3nt: TGTGCCAGCAGTTTGGCGGCCCCGAACTATGGCTACACCTTC
CDR3aa: CASSLAAPNYGYTF

abundance: -
d_gene: TRBD1
j_gene: TRBJ2-7
v_gene: TRBV10-3
CDR3nt: TGTGCCATCAGCCCCCCCGGACAGGGCCGCGAGCAGTACTTC
CDR3aa: CAISPPGQGREQYF

abundance: -
d_gene: -
j_gene: TRBJ2-6
v_gene: TRBV14
CDR3nt: TGTGCCAGCAGCCAGTTAAGAGGGGCCAACGTCCTGACTTTC
CDR3aa: CASSQLRGANVLTF

abundance: -
d_gene: -
j_gene: TRBJ2-5
v_gene: TRBV6-6
CDR3nt: TGTGCCAGCAGTTACTCGACGGGGAATTGGTACTTC
CDR3aa: CASSYSTGNWYF

abundance: -
d_gene: TRBD1
j_gene: TRBJ1-5
v_gene: TRBV7-9
CDR3nt: TGTGCCAGCAGCTTTTCTGGACAGGGCCCTAATCAGCCCCAGCATTTT
CDR3aa: CASSFSGQGPNQPQHF

abundance: -
d_gene: -
j_gene: TRBJ1-4
v_gene: TRBV5-1
CDR3nt: TGCGCCAGCAGCTTGGCCAAGTCAGCGGCAACTAATGAAAAACTGTTTTTT
CDR3aa: CASSLAKSAATNEKLFF

abundance: -
d_gene: TRBD1
j_gene: TRBJ1-4
v_gene: TRBV7-2
CDR3nt: TGTGCCAGCAGCGTCCGGGACAGCAATGAAAAACTGTTTTTT
CDR3aa: CASSVRDSNEKLFF

abundance: -
d_gene: -
j_gene: TRBJ2-4
v_gene: TRBV7-2
CDR3nt: TGTGCCAGCAGCTTGACGCTCACGGTAAACATTCAGTACTTC
CDR3aa: CASSLTLTVNIQYF

abundance: once
d_gene: TRBD1
j_gene: TRBJ1-6
v_gene: TRBV30
CDR3nt: TGTGCCTGGACCGGGACAGGGGACTCACCCCTCCACTTT
CDR3aa: CAWTGTGDSPLHF

abundance: once
d_gene: -
j_gene: TRBJ2-3
v_gene: TRBV20-1
CDR3nt: TGCAGTGCGTCTTGGGTAATGAATACGCAGTATTTT
CDR3aa: CSASWVMNTQYF

abundance: few
d_gene: TRBD2
j_gene: TRBJ2-5
v_gene: TRBV2
CDR3nt: TGTGCCAGCAGCCCCCTTAGCGGGGCGCAAGAGACCCAGTACTTC
CDR3aa: CASSPLSGAQETQYF

abundance: -
d_gene: TRBD1
j_gene: TRBJ2-1
v_gene: TRBV5-1
CDR3nt: TGCGCCAGCAGGATATGGCCACCGGGACAGGCCTACAATGAGCAGTTCTTC
CDR3aa: CASRIWPPGQAYNEQFF

abundance: -
d_gene: -
j_gene: TRBJ2-1
v_gene: TRBV20-1
CDR3nt: TGCAGTGCTAGACGCGATCATTTGGGGGACAATGAGCAGTTCTTC
CDR3aa: CSARRDHLGDNEQFF